Listed below are T cell receptor beta chains from one sample, sequenced in a study of low-dose radiotherapy and immunotherapy resistance in tumors. In TCRdb, the reads were re-called with MiXCR into one record per CDR3 protein. The sample consists of tens of thousands of distinct CDR3 sequences, 15% to 20% of them appearing once. Sequenced material: PBMCs, taken before treatment. The receptors derive from a male donor with prostate cancer. Both conserved end residues are part of each CDR3. D genes are given only for firm matches. Only part of the rows carry a size: once, few, many, or a class if the clone is expanded.

J,D,size,V,DNA,CDR3
TRBJ1-1,NA,NA,TRBV3-1,TGTGCCAGCAGCCAAGCTCCAGCGAGCGCGGCAGCTTTCTTT,CASSQAPASAAAFF
TRBJ2-2,TRBD2,many,TRBV5-1,TGCGCCAGCAGCTTGTCCGGCTCTAGCGGGGTTAACACCGGGGAGCTGTTTTTT,CASSLSGSSGVNTGELFF
TRBJ2-4,TRBD2,many,TRBV12-3/TRBV12-4,TGTGCCAGCAGCCCCTTAGCGGGGGGCGGGCTAGCCAAAAACATTCAGTACTTC,CASSPLAGGGLAKNIQYF
TRBJ2-2,TRBD1,many,TRBV12-3/TRBV12-4,TGTGCCAGCAGGACCGGGACAGTGAACACCGGGGAGCTGTTTTTT,CASRTGTVNTGELFF
TRBJ1-6,NA,many,TRBV27,TGTGCCAGCAGTTTGGAACTGTTATCACCCCTCCACTTT,CASSLELLSPLHF
TRBJ2-7,NA,many,TRBV6-2/TRBV6-3,TGTGCCAGCAGTGAGAGATACGAGCAGTACTTC,CASSERYEQYF
TRBJ1-1,TRBD1,many,TRBV23-1,TGCGCCAGCCACCTTCCACTGAAGACAGGGAGCACTGAAGCTTTCTTT,CASHLPLKTGSTEAFF
TRBJ2-3,NA,many,TRBV11-2,TGTGCCAGCAGCTTAGGGAGCGGCCTCACAGATACGCAGTATTTT,CASSLGSGLTDTQYF
TRBJ2-5,TRBD2,NA,TRBV2,TGTGCCAGCTGCGGTAGACTAGCCCAAGAGACCCAGTACTTC,CASCGRLAQETQYF
TRBJ1-6,TRBD1,many,TRBV2,TGTGCCAGCATCAGAGGGAGACAGGGGTCGAATTCACCCCTCCACTTT,CASIRGRQGSNSPLHF
TRBJ2-5,NA,many,TRBV18,TGTGCCAGCTCGGTTACGCGGGCGTCGGAGACCCAGTACTTC,CASSVTRASETQYF
TRBJ1-4,NA,many,TRBV29-1,TGCAGCGTTGAACCGGACAGTAATGAAAAACTGTTTTTT,CSVEPDSNEKLFF
TRBJ2-3,NA,many,TRBV10-3,TGTGCCATCAGGGACCACGCCTCTAGCACAGATACGCAGTATTTT,CAIRDHASSTDTQYF
TRBJ2-7,TRBD1,NA,TRBV20-1,TGCAGTGCTCTGGGGTCGGGACAGGCCACCTACGAGCAGTACTTC,CSALGSGQATYEQYF
TRBJ1-2,TRBD1,many,TRBV20-1,TGCAGTGCTAGGCTAGCCAGTCCCGGGACAGATAACTATGGCTACACCTTC,CSARLASPGTDNYGYTF
TRBJ2-3,TRBD1,many,TRBV6-5,TGTGCCAGCAGTAAAAGGACAGGGGGCACAGATACGCAGTATTTT,CASSKRTGGTDTQYF
TRBJ2-4,TRBD2,many,TRBV7-9,TGTGCCAGCAGCTTAGGTGGCGGGGGGGGGATGGACATTCAGTACTTC,CASSLGGGGGMDIQYF
TRBJ2-7,NA,NA,TRBV5-1,TGCGCCAGCAGCTTGTTCCTGGGCGGCTCCTCCTACGAGCAGTACTTC,CASSLFLGGSSYEQYF
TRBJ1-5,TRBD1,NA,TRBV2,TGTGCCAGCAGTTCACCCGGGACAGTCCGGCCCCAGCATTTT,CASSSPGTVRPQHF
TRBJ2-3,NA,many,TRBV2,TGTGCCAGCCAGACAGATACGCAGTATTTT,CASQTDTQYF
TRBJ2-3,NA,many,TRBV11-2,TGTGCCAGCAGCTTCGACGCGGACGGCGATACGCAGTATTTT,CASSFDADGDTQYF
TRBJ1-5,NA,many,TRBV12-3/TRBV12-4,TGTGCCAGCAGCTTTTCTGGGTATCAGCCCCAGCATTTT,CASSFSGYQPQHF
TRBJ2-3,NA,many,TRBV6-5,TGTGCCAGCAGTTACGGCGCCACAGATACGCAGTATTTT,CASSYGATDTQYF
TRBJ2-1,NA,many,TRBV27,TGTGCCAGCGGGTTGTATGAGCAGTTCTTC,CASGLYEQFF
TRBJ2-7,NA,many,TRBV10-3,TGTGCCATCAGTGAGTCGGGTCAGGAAGACGAGCAGTACTTC,CAISESGQEDEQYF
TRBJ1-4,NA,many,TRBV6-6,TGTGCCAGCAGTTACGCCGGGGGGGGGGGAAATGAAAAACTGTTTTTT,CASSYAGGGGNEKLFF
TRBJ1-5,NA,many,TRBV5-8,TGTGCCAGCAGCGGGACCATCAGCGTTGGGCCCCAGCATTTT,CASSGTISVGPQHF
TRBJ1-4,NA,many,TRBV6-6,TGTGCCAGCAGCTCCCGGATAACTAATGAAAAACTGTTTTTT,CASSSRITNEKLFF
TRBJ2-3,NA,many,TRBV10-1,TGCGCCAGCAGACCAGACGAAGGATACACAGATACGCAGTATTTT,CASRPDEGYTDTQYF
TRBJ1-1,TRBD1,many,TRBV7-6,TGTGCCAGCACTTCCTGGGACAGGGGATTTTTGGGGACTGAAGCTTTCTTT,CASTSWDRGFLGTEAFF
TRBJ2-1,NA,many,TRBV29-1,TGCAGCGTTGAAGCGGTTGGGGAAAGCTCCTACAATGAGCAGTTCTTC,CSVEAVGESSYNEQFF
TRBJ2-1,NA,many,TRBV30,TGTGCCTGGAGGTTGGCCGGGAATGAGCAGTTCTTC,CAWRLAGNEQFF
TRBJ2-3,NA,NA,TRBV11-2,TGTGCCAGCAGCTTATACGACTTGACAACAGATACGCAGTATTTT,CASSLYDLTTDTQYF
TRBJ1-5,NA,many,TRBV6-1,TGTGCCAGCAGGGCCGGACAGTTCAGGAATCAGCCCCAGCATTTT,CASRAGQFRNQPQHF
TRBJ1-3,NA,many,TRBV5-6,TGTGCCAGCAGCGACAGGAACTCTGGAAACACCATATATTTT,CASSDRNSGNTIYF
TRBJ2-5,NA,many,TRBV11-1,TGTGCCAGCAGCTCGCCCCAGGAGACCCAGTACTTC,CASSSPQETQYF
TRBJ2-7,NA,many,TRBV20-1,TGCAGTGCTAGCCGACTAGTTTCCTACGAGCAGTACTTC,CSASRLVSYEQYF
TRBJ2-7,NA,many,TRBV30,TGTGCCGGTATATCCTTACAAGCGCGTTACGAGCAGTACTTC,CAGISLQARYEQYF
TRBJ2-7,NA,many,TRBV12-3/TRBV12-4,TGTGCCAGCAGTTTAAAGGACTACTACGAGCAGTACTTC,CASSLKDYYEQYF
TRBJ2-3,NA,many,TRBV29-1,TGCAGCGTTGAATGGGCAAGCAGGGAGGAAGATACGCAGTATTTT,CSVEWASREEDTQYF
TRBJ2-7,TRBD1,many,TRBV5-1,TGCGCCAGCAGCTTCGAAGGGACAGACCTCGGCGAGCAGTACTTC,CASSFEGTDLGEQYF
TRBJ2-3,NA,many,TRBV20-1,TGCAGTGCTAACAACCCCACTAGCACTAGCACAGATACGCAGTATTTT,CSANNPTSTSTDTQYF
TRBJ2-3,NA,many,TRBV7-2,TGTGCCAGCAGCTTAGGATCACCTAGCACAGATACGCAGTATTTT,CASSLGSPSTDTQYF
TRBJ1-3,TRBD1,many,TRBV2,TGTGCCAGCAGTGAATATGGACAGGGGGCAAACACCATATATTTT,CASSEYGQGANTIYF
TRBJ2-3,NA,many,TRBV2,TGTGCCAGCAGTGAAGGGGGGCGGGGCACAGATACGCAGTATTTT,CASSEGGRGTDTQYF
TRBJ1-2,TRBD1,many,TRBV15,TGTGCCACCAGCAGAGATTCGCGGACAGGGAGCGATGGCTACACCTTC,CATSRDSRTGSDGYTF
TRBJ2-7,TRBD2,many,TRBV24-1,TGTGCCACCAGTGAACCGGGACTAGCGGGGCACGAGCAGTACTTC,CATSEPGLAGHEQYF
TRBJ2-1,TRBD1,once,TRBV20-1,TGCAGTGCTAGAAAGGGACAGGGAGTCGGCAATGAGCAGTTCTTC,CSARKGQGVGNEQFF
TRBJ2-1,NA,NA,TRBV2,TGTGCCAGCAGTCCGACAGGCTCCAATGAGCAGTTCTTC,CASSPTGSNEQFF
TRBJ2-3,NA,many,TRBV5-1,TGCGCCAGCACGGGTGGAGGGAATACGCAGTATTTT,CASTGGGNTQYF
TRBJ2-7,NA,medium-sized,TRBV2,TGTGCCATTAACCGGGACTACGAGCAGTACTTC,CAINRDYEQYF
TRBJ2-3,NA,few,TRBV5-1,TGCGCCAGCAGCCTCGGACCAAGGGCCCTCACAGATACGCAGTATTTT,CASSLGPRALTDTQYF
TRBJ1-5,NA,many,TRBV12-3/TRBV12-4,TGTGCCAGCAGTTTAACAGGCAATCAGCCCCAGCATTTT,CASSLTGNQPQHF